This TCR beta chain was recorded in a study of identical twins. In its sample, this clonotype was seen a few times. The antigen remains undetermined. Regarding the study as a whole: Beta out-of-frame sequences displayed a weaker excess of sharing between twins. Diverse VJ usage suggested most zero-insertion clonotypes were not invariant T cells.

It was template switching that added a universal primer site, and there were unique molecular identifiers on the cDNA. MiXCR, run by TCRdb on the 5' RACE reads, gives a single entry per CDR3 protein. This table holds 450,000 to 500,000 distinct CDR3 sequences, roughly an eighth found once. This CDR3 comprises 18 residues. Germline V gene data show CDR1 as SGHVS and CDR2 as FQNEAQ. V trimming: 0 bases; J trimming: 2 bases; junction bases outside the gene matches: 4. These data are also associated with another study on yellow fever vaccine responses in identical twins. That publication notes: In identical twins, vaccine T cell responses appeared partly shared and partly individual.

J is TRBJ2-6 and V is TRBV7-8; 10 bases are shared with TRBD2. This clonotype was obtained from a woman between 18 and 29 years old in good health. Source material: CD4+ T cells sorted from blood. CDR3 amino acids: CASSLAGLARAGANVLTF. CDR3 in DNA: TGTGCCAGCAGCTTAGCGGGACTAGCGCGAGCTGGGGCCAACGTCCTGACTTTC.